What follows are 31 T cell receptor beta chains derived from one specimen sequenced in a study of blood T cells in healthy people across ages. A second PCR, run for 7 to 11 cycles, used a sample-barcoded 5' primer plus a J-beta primer mix. One entry per CDR3 protein results from TCRdb running MiXCR on the 5' RACE reads. The sample contains about 1.1 million distinct CDR3 sequences, roughly two fifths of which appear only once. The sequenced sample was blood. These receptors were obtained from a man younger than 30 in good health.

In its sample, this clonotype was seen a few times. The chain is built from TRBV6-2 or TRBV6-3 and TRBJ2-2; 7 bases are shared with TRBD2. Germline values: CDR1 MNHEY, CDR2 SVGEGT. V lost 4 bases and J lost 2; bases outside the gene matches: 4. The CDR3 loop spans 15 amino acids. The CDR3 region is CASSFAGENTGELFF. The DNA of the CDR3 is TGTGCCAGCAGTTTTGCGGGGGAAAACACCGGGGAGCTGTTTTTT.

The rearrangement links TRBV9 to TRBJ1-4; tentatively, D is TRBD1 (6 bases). V dropped 3 bases and J dropped 6 bases, with 18 bases sitting between them. The germline V gene encodes CDR1 SGDLS and CDR2 YYNGEE. The CDR3 consists of 16 residues. CDR3 sequence (DNA): TGTGCCAGCAGCGCCCAAGGGGGAGTCGGGCATGAAAAACTGTTTTTT. Protein sequence: CASSAQGGVGHEKLFF.

The chain links TRBV7-2 to TRBJ2-3; 8 bases agree with TRBD2. The V gene end was trimmed by 3 bases and the J gene end by 9 bases; junction bases not matched to a gene: 5. The V gene's germline CDR1 is SGHTA and CDR2 FQGNSA. This CDR3 region has 13 residues. CDR3 protein: CASSFPGTRTQYF. The CDR3, as DNA: TGTGCCAGCAGCTTCCCCGGGACTAGGACGCAGTATTTT.

Regarding this clonotype: Compared with germline, one end of the junction differs, possibly owing to a read error. V gene TRBV5-1 combines with J gene TRBJ1-4; no clear D gene. Germline lookup yields CDR1 SGHRS and CDR2 YFSETQ. This CDR3 has 15 amino acids. The CDR3 loop reads CAGSFDWETNEKLFF. The DNA for the CDR3 is TGCGCCGGCAGCTTTGACTGGGAAACTAATGAAAAACTGTTTTTT.

The chain links TRBV4-1 to TRBJ1-5; TRBD1 is a possible D gene (5 bases). Germline-derived CDR1 and CDR2 are MGHRA and YSYEKL. V lost 4 bases, J lost 5 bases, and 12 bases lay in between. This CDR3 region has 14 residues. CDR3 coding DNA: TGCGCCAGCAGCCTTGAGGGGATGCATCAGCCCCAGCATTTT. This encodes CASSLEGMHQPQHF.

Notes on this clonotype: Sequence at one end of the junction differs from germline and may be a read error. The rearrangement links TRBV7-2 to TRBJ1-1; D is ambiguous. The CDR3 consists of 12 residues. Germline V gene lookup returns CDR1 SGHTA and CDR2 FQGNSA. CDR3 nucleotide sequence: TGTGCCGGCAGCTTAGAGACGGCTGAAGCTTTCTTT. It encodes CAGSLETAEAFF.

The rearrangement joins TRBV12-3 or TRBV12-4 to TRBJ1-1; TRBD1 is a possible D gene (5 bases). The CDR3 extends over 12 amino acids. V lost 7 bases, J lost 5 bases, and 11 bases lay in between. The CDR3 spells CASTGGWTEAFF. DNA for the CDR3: TGTGCCAGCACCGGGGGGTGGACTGAAGCTTTCTTT.

In this sample, this clonotype turned up a few times. The chain couples TRBV5-1 to TRBJ2-1, with TRBD2 matching 12 bases. In germline, CDR1 is SGHRS, CDR2 YFSETQ. With 4 bases clipped from V and 1 base from J, the junction kept 6 bases outside the gene matches. This CDR3 contains 17 residues. The CDR3 protein is CASSTGLAGRSYNEQFF. The CDR3 nucleotides read TGCGCCAGCAGCACCGGACTAGCGGGGCGTTCCTACAATGAGCAGTTCTTC.

The CDR3 here is CAINHGTGIAEAFF. The CDR3 nucleotides read TGTGCCATCAACCACGGGACAGGGATAGCTGAAGCTTTCTTT. The chain joins TRBV10-3 to TRBJ1-1, with 9 bases fitting TRBD1. Per germline, CDR1 ENHRY and CDR2 SYGVKD. The V and J ends lost 7 bases and 6 bases, in that order; junction bases with no gene match: 9. The CDR3 totals 14 residues.

The chain links TRBV20-1 to TRBJ1-4; D call uncertain. CDR1 and CDR2 from the germline V gene are DFQATT and SNEGSKA (reference sequence). CDR3 length equals 18 residues. V gave up 4 bases and J gave up 0 bases, with 21 bases separating them. Written as DNA, the CDR3 is TGCAGTGCTATCCCGGCCAGGCCCCAAAGTTCAACTAATGAAAAACTGTTTTTT. This encodes CSAIPARPQSSTNEKLFF.

The V and J genes are TRBV7-2 and TRBJ1-2, with unresolved D. V gave up 8 bases and J gave up 5 bases, with 9 bases separating them. CDR1 and CDR2 from the germline V gene are SGHTA and FQGNSA. The CDR3 contains 11 residues. CDR3 amino acids: CASGQYYGYTF. The CDR3 DNA reads TGTGCCAGCGGGCAGTATTATGGCTACACCTTC.

The rearrangement links TRBV20-1 to TRBJ1-4, with D tentatively TRBD1 (6 bases). The CDR3 contains 15 residues. V lost 6 bases to trimming and J lost 3 bases, with 17 bases between them. The germline CDR1 and CDR2 sequences are DFQATT and SNEGSKA (reference sequence). The CDR3 is CSARITGTANEKLFF. The DNA for the CDR3 is TGCAGTGCCCGGATCACAGGGACGGCTAATGAAAAACTGTTTTTT.

CDR3 residues: CASSRPRENSPLHF. The CDR3 DNA reads TGTGCCAGCAGCCGGCCCAGGGAAAATTCACCCCTCCACTTT. The chain uses TRBV6-5 and TRBJ1-6; TRBD1 is a possible D gene (5 bases). The CDR3 has 14 residues. Trimming pared 6 bases from V and 7 bases from J, leaving 13 bases between. Germline-derived CDR1 and CDR2 are MNHEY and SVGAGI.

This clonotype was detected only once. A single base separates this from a much larger clone, so it may be a read error. This chain connects TRBV10-3 to TRBJ2-7; the match to TRBD1 covers 8 bases. The germline V gene encodes CDR1 ENHRY and CDR2 SYGVKD. This CDR3 is 14 amino acids long. CDR3 nucleotides: TGTGCCATCAGGGGGACAGGTCTCGCCTACGAGCGGTACTTC. Protein product: CAIRGTGLAYERYF.

This clonotype appeared a few times. The CDR3 here is CASSLNHEKLFF. The CDR3 nucleotides read TGTGCCAGCAGCTTGAATCATGAAAAACTGTTTTTT. This chain links TRBV7-9 with TRBJ1-4; D ambiguous. V gave up 3 bases and J gave up 6 bases, with 5 bases separating them. Germline values: CDR1 SEHNR, CDR2 FQNEAQ (reference sequence). The length of the CDR3 is 12 residues.

This clonotype was counted between two and nine times. The V and J genes are TRBV4-1 and TRBJ2-2; D unclear. Germline V CDR1 and CDR2: MGHRA, YSYEKL. The CDR3 has 17 amino acids. The V gene lost 0 bases and the J gene lost 1 base, with 12 bases spanning the gap. The CDR3 here is CASSQDFNSMNTGELFF. CDR3 nucleotides: TGCGCCAGCAGCCAAGATTTTAACAGTATGAACACCGGGGAGCTGTTTTTT.

This clonotype was seen a few times. This chain joins TRBV20-1 and TRBJ2-1; 8 bases fit TRBD2. CDR1 and CDR2 from the germline V gene are DFQATT and SNEGSKA (reference sequence). Losses at the gene ends were 3 bases for V and 3 bases for J; bases not matched to a gene: 4. There are 14 residues in the CDR3. CDR3 in amino acids: CSARKRGSYNEQFF. CDR3 sequence (DNA): TGCAGTGCTAGGAAGCGGGGGAGCTACAATGAGCAGTTCTTC.

A few counts support this clonotype. The chain couples TRBV6-2 or TRBV6-3 to TRBJ2-5, with TRBD1 matching 8 bases. The CDR3 loop spans 17 amino acids. Germline loops: CDR1 MNHEY, CDR2 SVGEGT. V lost 2 bases and J lost 0; bases outside the gene matches: 8. Here the CDR3 DNA reads TGTGCCAGCAGTTACAACAACCGGGACAGGTACCAAGAGACCCAGTACTTC. Translated: CASSYNNRDRYQETQYF.

This chain uses TRBV7-2 with TRBJ1-6; D is unclear. The CDR3 has 13 residues. Trimming left V 6 bases short and J 14 bases short, with 17 bases between. Germline loops: CDR1 SGHTA, CDR2 FQGNSA. The CDR3 is CASRQAGSLALHF. Written as DNA, the CDR3 is TGTGCCAGCAGACAAGCTGGTAGTTTGGCCCTCCACTTT.

This sequence joins TRBV2 and TRBJ2-3; a weak D match, TRBD2 (7 bases). The CDR3 is made up of 12 amino acids. V was pared by 8 bases and J by 5 bases, with 11 bases between. The germline V gene has CDR1 SNHLY and CDR2 FYNNEI. This chain's CDR3 is CASAGARDTQYF. The CDR3 DNA reads TGTGCCAGCGCGGGGGCCAGAGATACGCAGTATTTT. Looking up the rest from reference TRBV2 and TRBJ2-3 gives the full variable domain: EPEVTQTPSHQVTQMGQEVILRCVPISNHLYFYWYRQILGQKVEFLVSFYNNEISEKSEIFDDQFSVERPDGSNFTLKIRSTKLEDSAMYFCASAGARDTQYFGPGTRLTVL.

The CDR3 DNA is TGTGCCAGCAGTTTGGCAGTTATTGAGCAGTACTTC. It is translated as CASSLAVIEQYF. The genes are TRBV12-3 or TRBV12-4 and TRBJ2-4; D is uncertain. V lost 3 bases to trimming and J lost 13 bases, with 13 bases between them. The CDR3 loop spans 12 amino acids.

This clonotype has only a few counts. The chain carries TRBV12-3 or TRBV12-4 and TRBJ2-5; unclear D gene. This CDR3 spans 15 amino acids. The V end was cut by 5 bases, the J end by 4 bases, with 17 bases between. CDR3 residues: CASSPLEIGRETQYF. The CDR3 region has the DNA TGTGCCAGCAGTCCCCTTGAGATCGGTAGAGAGACCCAGTACTTC.

The chain recombines TRBV14 with TRBJ2-2; D ambiguous. Germline lookup yields CDR1 SGHDN and CDR2 FVKESK. V was clipped by 10 bases and J by 6 bases, with 12 bases between them. This CDR3 spans 12 amino acids. As DNA, the CDR3 is TGTGCCATCACCGGGCGCCCCGGGGAGCTGTTTTTT. As protein: CAITGRPGELFF.

As regards this clonotype: At one end the junction does not follow the germline gene, possibly because of a read error. The chain combines TRBV12-3 or TRBV12-4 with TRBJ1-4; 7 bases fit TRBD1. The CDR3 is 13 residues long. CDR3 sequence reads: CATTDRENGKLFF. The DNA for the CDR3 is TGTGCCACCACCGACAGGGAAAATGGAAAACTGTTTTTT.

This clonotype was recorded a few times. A much larger clonotype is one base distant, so this may be a read error. V usage is TRBV25-1 and J usage is TRBJ1-2, with 7 positions matching TRBD1. CDR3 size: 14 residues. Germline V gene sequence: CDR1 MGHDK, CDR2 SYGVNS. Trimming took 5 bases from V and 8 from J; bases not matched to a gene: 11. CDR3 region: CASSLGTARAGYTF. The CDR3 DNA is TGTGCCAGCAGTCTCGGGACAGCTCGCGCAGGCTACACCTTC.

The rearrangement links TRBV9 to TRBJ2-5; 8 bases align to TRBD2. Trimming took 2 bases from V and 11 from J; bases not matched to a gene: 14. The CDR3 extends over 15 amino acids. Germline CDR1 and CDR2: SGDLS and YYNGEE. CDR3 loop: CASSVRGDDHNEQYF. DNA of the CDR3: TGTGCCAGCAGCGTGCGGGGGGACGACCACAATGAGCAGTACTTC.

About this clonotype itself: Germline and junction disagree at one end, which may indicate a read error. The CDR3 sequence is CAGSARKGPYEQYF. The CDR3 DNA reads as TGTGCCGGCAGCGCCCGGAAGGGACCCTACGAGCAGTACTTC. V gene TRBV11-2 combines with J gene TRBJ2-7; D possibly uses TRBD1 or TRBD2 (5 bases each). Germline V gives CDR1 SGHAT, CDR2 FQNNGV. The CDR3 runs 14 residues. The whole variable domain, filled in from reference TRBV11-2 and TRBJ2-7, reads EAGVAQSPRYKIIEKRQSVAFWCNPISGHATLYWYQQILGQGPKLLIQFQNNGVVDDSQLPKDRFSAERLKGVDSTLKIQPAKLEDSAVYLCAGSARKGPYEQYFGPGTRLTVT.

The chain employs TRBV20-1 and TRBJ2-5; 9 bases are shared with TRBD2. Per germline, CDR1 DFQATT and CDR2 SNEGSKA (reference sequence). The CDR3 totals 15 residues. J gave up 5 bases and V 5 bases, and 12 bases lay outside the gene matches. The CDR3 nucleotides are TGCAGTGCTGCTCTACCCCTAGCGGGGTATGAGACCCAGTACTTC. Protein product: CSAALPLAGYETQYF.

This clonotype was picked up a small number of times. The chain is built from TRBV11-1 and TRBJ2-3, with TRBD1 matching 10 bases. This CDR3 spans 15 amino acids. The V and J ends lost 6 bases and 6 bases, in that order; junction bases with no gene match: 9. CDR1 and CDR2 (germline): SGHAT, FQDESV (reference sequence). The CDR3, as DNA: TGTGCCAGCAGATCTAGACAGGGGGCAACGGATACGCAGTATTTT. Its translation is CASRSRQGATDTQYF.

This chain links TRBV6-5 with TRBJ1-5; 7 bases align to TRBD1. The V and J ends lost 10 bases and 0 bases, in that order; junction bases with no gene match: 6. There are 14 residues in the CDR3. Per germline, CDR1 MNHEY and CDR2 SVGAGI. DNA of the CDR3: TGTGCCACCTCGAGGGGGCCTAGCAATCAGCCCCAGCATTTT. It is translated as CATSRGPSNQPQHF.

The chain uses TRBV20-1 and TRBJ1-1; D gene ambiguous. V was pared by 3 bases and J by 5 bases, with 7 bases between. This CDR3 comprises 11 residues. Germline CDR1 DFQATT, CDR2 SNEGSKA (reference sequence). Here the CDR3 reads CSASRETEAFF. Written as DNA, the CDR3 is TGCAGTGCTAGCCGGGAGACTGAAGCTTTCTTT.